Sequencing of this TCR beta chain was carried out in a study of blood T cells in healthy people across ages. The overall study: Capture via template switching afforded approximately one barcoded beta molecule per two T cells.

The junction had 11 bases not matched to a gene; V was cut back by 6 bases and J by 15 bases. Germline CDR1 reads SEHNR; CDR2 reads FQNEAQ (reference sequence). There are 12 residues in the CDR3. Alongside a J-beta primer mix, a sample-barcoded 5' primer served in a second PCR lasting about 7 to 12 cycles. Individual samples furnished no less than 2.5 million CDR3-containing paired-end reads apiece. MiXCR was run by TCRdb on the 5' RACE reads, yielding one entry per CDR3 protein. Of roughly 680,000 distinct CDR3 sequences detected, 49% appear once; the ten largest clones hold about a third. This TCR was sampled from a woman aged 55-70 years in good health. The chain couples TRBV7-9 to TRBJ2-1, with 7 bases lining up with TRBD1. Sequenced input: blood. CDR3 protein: CASREQGTFGFF. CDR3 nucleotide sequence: TGTGCCAGCAGAGAACAGGGGACGTTTGGGTTCTTC.